This T cell receptor beta chain derives from a study of immune characterization of retroperitoneal liposarcoma. Germline-derived CDR1 and CDR2 are MNHNS and SASEGT. There are 17 residues in the CDR3. This clonotype was detected a few times. A single record per CDR3 protein comes from TCRdb applying MiXCR to the PCR reads. Here the sample spans around 20,000 distinct CDR3 sequences, 37% being singletons. The sequenced sample consisted of blood. The receptor was isolated from a male donor with retroperitoneal liposarcoma. V usage is TRBV6-1 and J usage is TRBJ2-1; 8 bases are a match to TRBD2. The end of the DNA fits TRBJ2-7 better, so the J call may be wrong. CDR3 DNA sequence: TGTGCCAGCAGCTACGGGGGCGGGAGGAGCTCCTACAATGAGCAGTACTTC. Its translation: CASSYGGGRSSYNEQYF.